These 12 T cell receptor beta chains share one sample of origin, sequenced in a study of CDR3 diversity in severe acne. A single record per CDR3 protein comes from TCRdb applying MiXCR to the PCR reads. The sample has fewer than 100,000 distinct CDR3 sequences; 45% to 65% are singletons. Sequenced material: blood. The receptors here all came from a male donor in good health, without acne.

This clonotype is medium-sized in the sample. This chain links TRBV2 with TRBJ2-5, with D possibly matching TRBD2 (5 bases). V dropped 6 bases and J dropped 0 bases, with 8 bases sitting between them. This CDR3 comprises 13 residues. Per germline, CDR1 SNHLY and CDR2 FYNNEI. CDR3 sequence reads: CASRRDHQETQYF. CDR3 in DNA: TGTGCCAGCAGGAGGGATCACCAAGAGACCCAGTACTTC.

The genes are TRBV12-3 or TRBV12-4 and TRBJ2-5, with 8 bases lining up with TRBD2. V lost 5 bases to trimming and J lost 2 bases; unmatched junction nucleotides: 7. The CDR3 totals 15 residues. The CDR3, as DNA: TGTGCCAGCAGTACGACTACTAGCGGACAAGAGACCCAGTACTTC. Its protein product is CASSTTTSGQETQYF.

Worth noting for this clonotype: As the CDR3 is not closed by the conserved phenylalanine or tryptophan, this likely results from a read error. The chain combines TRBV30 with TRBJ2-3; the match to TRBD2 covers 7 bases. CDR1 and CDR2 (germline): GTSNPN, SVGIG (reference sequence). The trim removed 0 bases at V and 7 bases at J, leaving 13 bases unmatched. The CDR3 extends over 16 amino acids. As DNA, the CDR3 is TGTGCCTGGAGTGTGGGGGGGTCCCTCAAGGTGCATACGCAGTATTCT. As protein: CAWSVGGSLKVHTQYS.

This clonotype showed up many times. This rearrangement joins TRBV5-1 to TRBJ2-1; 8 nucleotides align to TRBD1. V lost 3 bases, J lost 0 bases, and 5 bases stayed unmatched. CDR1 is SGHRS and CDR2 is YFSETQ in the germline V gene. This CDR3 comprises 16 residues. The CDR3 protein is CASSWGTGNSYNEQFF. The DNA of the CDR3 is TGCGCCAGCAGCTGGGGGACAGGTAACTCCTACAATGAGCAGTTCTTC.

This clonotype was counted ten times or more. The chain has TRBV4-2 and TRBJ2-7; 11 bases are shared with TRBD2. CDR3 size: 18 residues. After removal of 0 bases from V and 2 bases from J, the junction contained 9 bases not matched to a gene. Germline V gene data show CDR1 as LGHNA and CDR2 as YNFKEQ. CDR3 DNA: TGTGCCAGCAGCCAAGATCAAGAGTATAGCGGGAGGGCCTACGAGCAGTACTTC. Amino acids: CASSQDQEYSGRAYEQYF.

The chain links TRBV18 to TRBJ1-1, with D uncertain. Germline assignment: CDR1 KGHSH and CDR2 LQKENI. V was trimmed by 5 bases and J by 0 bases, leaving 10 bases between them. The CDR3 loop spans 14 amino acids. The CDR3: CASSKVVMNTEAFF. For the CDR3, the DNA is TGTGCCAGCTCAAAGGTAGTCATGAACACTGAAGCTTTCTTT.

For this clonotype: A read error may produce the germline difference seen at one junction end. The chain recombines TRBV29-1 with TRBJ2-7; D remains unclear. The CDR3 runs 12 residues. In germline, CDR1 is SQVTM, CDR2 ANQGSEA. The chain's CDR3 is CSVPWWPYVQYF. The CDR3 coding sequence is TGCAGCGTTCCCTGGTGGCCCTACGTGCAGTACTTC.

The chain links TRBV7-3 to TRBJ2-1, with 12 nucleotides matching TRBD2. There are 17 residues in the CDR3. V dropped 2 bases and J dropped 9; count of bases not matched to a gene: 11. Germline CDR1 is SGHTA and CDR2 is FQGTGA. The CDR3 is CASSLDYASGGAGEQFF. The CDR3 DNA reads TGTGCCAGCAGCTTAGACTACGCTAGCGGGGGGGCGGGTGAGCAGTTCTTC.

The chain couples TRBV20-1 to TRBJ2-3; TRBD2 matches 8 bases. After removal of 6 bases from V and 4 bases from J, the junction contained 9 bases not matched to a gene. The CDR3 consists of 14 residues. In germline, CDR1 is DFQATT, CDR2 SNEGSKA (reference sequence). The CDR3 protein is CSAATAGGADTQYF. The CDR3 DNA follows: TGCAGTGCCGCTACCGCGGGGGGAGCAGATACGCAGTATTTT.

The chain uses TRBV4-1 and TRBJ2-3; D gene unclear. The CDR3 totals 14 residues. V lost 0 bases, J lost 6 bases, and 10 bases lay in between. Germline CDR1 is MGHRA and CDR2 is YSYEKL. CDR3 nucleotides: TGCGCCAGCAGCCAAGACGGCATGGGGGATACGCAGTATTTT. It encodes CASSQDGMGDTQYF.

This clonotype appeared a few times. The CDR3 bases are TGTGCCAGCAGCCAAGTTGGGGGGAACACTGAAGCTTTCTTT. It codes for CASSQVGGNTEAFF. The V call is TRBV7-3, the J call TRBJ1-1; maybe TRBD1 (5 bases). V lost 5 bases to trimming and J lost 1 base, with 11 bases between them. CDR3 length: 14 amino acids. The germline gives CDR1 SGHTA, CDR2 FQGTGA.

The chain recombines TRBV7-2 with TRBJ2-1; 8 bases match TRBD1. V shed 5 bases, J shed 0 bases, and the junction held 6 bases outside the gene matches. Per the germline V gene, CDR1 is SGHTA and CDR2 is FQGNSA. This CDR3 has 16 amino acids. The CDR3 DNA sequence: TGTGCCAGCAGCCTATGGACAGGGAGCTCCTACAATGAGCAGTTCTTC. Encoded protein: CASSLWTGSSYNEQFF.